Following are 28 T cell receptor beta chains from one sample sequenced in a study of blood T cells in healthy people across ages. A second PCR of 7 to 11 cycles used a sample-barcoded 5' primer and a J-beta primer mix. TCRdb independently ran MiXCR on the 5' RACE reads; one entry per CDR3 protein. The sample yields more than 650,000 distinct CDR3 sequences, about 26% seen once. These records were also assigned to another study, of T cells of mothers and their children.

Sample: blood. The receptors derive from a boy aged 5-17 years in good health.

This chain joins TRBV10-3 and TRBJ2-5; D is unclear. CDR1 and CDR2 (germline): ENHRY, SYGVKD. The CDR3 length is 13 residues. Between the trimmed V and J ends, which lost 8 bases and 0 bases, there was a span of 10 bases. CDR3 amino acids: CAISARNQETQYF. CDR3 bases: TGTGCCATCTCCGCTCGGAACCAAGAGACCCAGTACTTC.

This clonotype was recorded many times. This chain links TRBV6-5 with TRBJ2-7; the match to TRBD1 covers 12 bases. J lost 5 bases, V lost 5 bases, and 7 bases had no gene match. Germline CDR1 and CDR2: MNHEY and SVGAGI. CDR3 length: 15 amino acids. The CDR3 loop is CASSKTGTGGHEQYF. The CDR3 coding sequence is TGTGCCAGCAGTAAAACCGGGACAGGGGGCCACGAGCAGTACTTC.

The rearrangement links TRBV30 to TRBJ2-3; TRBD2 agrees at 13 bases. The junction had 2 bases not matched to a gene; V was cut back by 2 bases and J by 3 bases. CDR3 length equals 15 residues. Germline CDR1 reads GTSNPN; CDR2 reads SVGIG (reference sequence). The DNA for the CDR3 is TGTGCCTGGAGTCCACTAGCGGGGGGGACAGATACGCAGTATTTT. Amino acids: CAWSPLAGGTDTQYF.

A few counts support this clonotype. This sequence joins TRBV4-1 and TRBJ2-5; 7 nucleotides align to TRBD1. Germline-derived CDR1 and CDR2 are MGHRA and YSYEKL. Trimming cost V 1 base and J 2 bases; bases outside gene matches: 4. The CDR3 length is 15 residues. This chain's CDR3 is CASSQGGQPQETQYF. As DNA, the CDR3 is TGCGCCAGCAGCCAAGGGGGACAGCCTCAAGAGACCCAGTACTTC.

V is TRBV20-1 and J is TRBJ2-5, with D perhaps matching TRBD1 (5 bases). Near its end, the DNA agrees better with TRBJ2-1, so the J call may be wrong. Germline V gene data show CDR1 as DFQATT and CDR2 as SNEGSKA (reference sequence). The CDR3 covers 14 residues. The CDR3 DNA is TGCAGTGCCCTAGGTGGGGCTCGCGTAAGTGAGCAGTTCTTC. Protein product: CSALGGARVSEQFF.

This clonotype was seen only a few times. The chain has TRBV6-5 and TRBJ2-1, with TRBD2 matching over 7 bases. The end of the DNA fits TRBJ2-7 better, so the J call may be wrong. Per germline, CDR1 MNHEY and CDR2 SVGAGI. This CDR3 spans 20 amino acids. DNA for the CDR3: TGTGCCAGCAGTTACGGGAGGGTGAGGCACCTCCGGCCCCATCCTTACGAGCAGTACTTC. This gives the protein CASSYGRVRHLRPHPYEQYF.

V and J are TRBV2 and TRBJ1-2; a weak D match, TRBD1 (6 bases). The germline V gene encodes CDR1 SNHLY and CDR2 FYNNEI. The length of the CDR3 is 12 residues. V lost 2 bases and J lost 9, with 10 bases in between. The CDR3 region has the DNA TGTGCCAGCAGTGAAAGCGGGGGCCGCTACACCTTC. Translation: CASSESGGRYTF.

V gene TRBV4-1 combines with J gene TRBJ2-7, with 10 nucleotides matching TRBD2. The CDR3 runs 16 residues. Germline V lookup: CDR1 MGHRA, CDR2 YSYEKL. With V trimmed by 1 base and J by 4 bases, 7 bases remained unmatched. This CDR3 reads CASSQGLGTSEYEQYF. DNA for the CDR3: TGCGCCAGCAGCCAAGGGCTGGGGACTAGCGAGTACGAGCAGTACTTC.

This clonotype was picked up a small number of times. The rearrangement joins TRBV11-2 to TRBJ2-5; D remains unclear. The J call may be faulty, since TRBJ2-1 better matches the DNA end. CDR3 length: 13 residues. Germline loops: CDR1 SGHAT, CDR2 FQNNGV. The CDR3 DNA reads as TGTGCCAGCAGCCAGACCATCTACAATGAGCAGTTCTTC. It translates to CASSQTIYNEQFF.

This clonotype has a handful of counts. This rearrangement joins TRBV29-1 to TRBJ2-3; D is possibly TRBD2 (6 bases). Germline V CDR1 and CDR2: SQVTM, ANQGSEA. The CDR3 covers 14 residues. The V gene lost 5 bases and the J gene lost 3 bases, with 15 bases spanning the gap. CDR3 in DNA: TGCAGCGTTCGGACTACGCGTAAAACAGATACGCAGTATTTT. Protein product: CSVRTTRKTDTQYF.

This clonotype was counted at least ten times. The V call is TRBV29-1, the J call TRBJ2-4; D is unclear. From germline, CDR1 is SQVTM and CDR2 ANQGSEA. V lost 3 bases, J lost 0 bases, and 6 bases lay in between. This CDR3 has 13 residues. The chain's CDR3 is CSVEALAKNIQYF. In DNA form, the CDR3 reads TGCAGCGTTGAGGCGCTAGCCAAAAACATTCAGTACTTC.

This clonotype has a handful of counts. This chain connects TRBV10-3 to TRBJ2-5; 10 bases line up with TRBD1. The length of the CDR3 is 14 residues. Looked up from germline, CDR1 is ENHRY and CDR2 is SYGVKD. J lost 7 bases, V lost 4 bases, and 6 bases had no gene match. The CDR3 bases are TGTGCCATCAGTGGATCGGGGGACAGGGGGACCCAGTACTTC. Protein: CAISGSGDRGTQYF.

The chain carries TRBV12-3 or TRBV12-4 and TRBJ1-1; D is undetermined. Trimming pared 6 bases from V and 1 base from J, leaving 15 bases between. The CDR3 has 15 residues. Here the CDR3 DNA reads TGTGCCAGCAGCCTATTTGGGGTGACGAACACTGAAGCTTTCTTT. Amino acids: CASSLFGVTNTEAFF.

The chain is built from TRBV7-9 and TRBJ1-1, with a tentative D call TRBD1 (6 bases). CDR3 size: 16 residues. Per germline, CDR1 SEHNR and CDR2 FQNEAQ (reference sequence). Trimming removed 5 bases at V and 1 base at J, with 17 bases between. The CDR3 loop is CASSLDRSLGNTEAFF. In nucleotides, the CDR3 is TGTGCCAGCAGCCTTGACAGGTCTCTGGGGAACACTGAAGCTTTCTTT.

This clonotype has ten or more counts. This CDR3 reads CATSRSGSHNEQFF. The CDR3 bases are TGTGCCACCAGTAGGTCGGGCAGTCACAATGAGCAGTTCTTC. The V call is TRBV24-1, the J call TRBJ2-1; D not certain. This CDR3 contains 14 residues. Germline V gene sequence: CDR1 KGHDR, CDR2 SFDVKD. With 6 bases removed from V and 5 bases from J, the gap between germline ends came to 13 bases.

J is TRBJ2-7 and V is TRBV5-5; 8 nucleotides agree with TRBD1. Germline V gene data show CDR1 as SGHKS and CDR2 as YYEKEE (reference sequence). J gave up 0 bases and V 6 bases, and 14 bases lay outside the gene matches. The CDR3 has 17 residues. The CDR3 protein is CASTTVGTGSNSYEQYF. In DNA, the CDR3 is TGTGCCAGCACTACTGTAGGGACAGGTTCCAACTCCTACGAGCAGTACTTC.

This clonotype was seen only a few times. The rearrangement uses TRBV9 and TRBJ2-5, with D possibly called TRBD1 or TRBD2 (5 bases each). Germline V gives CDR1 SGDLS, CDR2 YYNGEE. This CDR3 has 15 amino acids. The V gene lost 3 bases and the J gene lost 2 bases, with 14 bases spanning the gap. For the CDR3, the DNA is TGTGCCAGCAGCGGGGGGATTCGGGGACAAGAGACCCAGTACTTC. Protein product: CASSGGIRGQETQYF.

This clonotype was detected ten times or more. This sequence joins TRBV5-1 and TRBJ2-1; D is tentatively TRBD1 or TRBD2 (7 bases each). This CDR3 has 14 amino acids. Trimming stripped 3 bases from V and 6 bases from J, with 13 bases between. Germline loops: CDR1 SGHRS, CDR2 YFSETQ. Here the CDR3 reads CASSSQGGGNEQFF. The CDR3 DNA is TGCGCCAGCAGCTCTCAGGGGGGGGGCAATGAGCAGTTCTTC.

A few counts support this clonotype. The gene calls are TRBV5-1 and TRBJ2-3; TRBD2 matches at 8 bases. The V and J ends lost 4 bases and 1 base, in that order; junction bases with no gene match: 8. Looked up from germline, CDR1 is SGHRS and CDR2 is YFSETQ. The CDR3 is made up of 16 amino acids. The DNA for the CDR3 is TGCGCCAGCAGCCCCCGGGGGGGTGTGGGCACAGATACGCAGTATTTT. This sequence encodes CASSPRGGVGTDTQYF.

The chain employs TRBV12-3 or TRBV12-4 and TRBJ2-3, with D unclear. The CDR3 is 15 amino acids. V dropped 5 bases and J dropped 2 bases, with 14 bases sitting between them. DNA for the CDR3: TGTGCCAGCAGTCCCCGAGGCGTGAACACAGATACGCAGTATTTT. The encoded protein is CASSPRGVNTDTQYF.

V usage is TRBV7-9 and J usage is TRBJ2-1; D is unresolved. This CDR3 is 13 amino acids long. Looked up from germline, CDR1 is SEHNR and CDR2 is FQNEAQ (reference sequence). With 4 bases removed from V and 12 bases from J, the gap between germline ends came to 16 bases. CDR3 sequence: CASSSRAFLVQFF. The DNA for the CDR3 is TGTGCCAGCAGCTCCCGGGCTTTCCTGGTGCAGTTCTTC. Full variable domain (missing parts from reference TRBV7-9 and TRBJ2-1): DTGVSQNPRHKITKRGQNVTFRCDPISEHNRLYWYRQTLGQGPEFLTYFQNEAQLEKSRLLSDRFSAERPKGSFSTLEIQRTEQGDSAMYLCASSSRAFLVQFFGPGTRLTVL.

This clonotype showed up just a few times. J is TRBJ2-5 and V is TRBV6-4; 7 bases fit TRBD2. The junction had 8 bases not matched to a gene; V was cut back by 0 bases and J by 1 base. The germline CDR1 and CDR2 sequences are MRHNA and SNTAGT. The CDR3 totals 17 residues. CDR3 nucleotides: TGTGCCAGCAGTGACTCGAAACACGGGGGGTCCCAAGAGACCCAGTACTTC. It encodes CASSDSKHGGSQETQYF.

A few counts support this clonotype. The J gene is TRBJ2-5, the V gene TRBV24-1; TRBD2 agrees at 9 bases. V gave up 4 bases and J gave up 4 bases; unmatched junction bases: 9. The germline gives CDR1 KGHDR, CDR2 SFDVKD. The CDR3 is 16 amino acids. The CDR3 DNA follows: TGTGCCACCAGTGAGCCTACCTCGACTAGCGGAGAGACCCAGTACTTC. Amino acids: CATSEPTSTSGETQYF.

The V call is TRBV9, the J call TRBJ2-5; D might be TRBD1 or TRBD2, each matching 5 bases. Germline V CDR1 and CDR2: SGDLS, YYNGEE. This CDR3 spans 15 amino acids. Trimming pared 2 bases from V and 1 base from J, leaving 12 bases between. CDR3 DNA: TGTGCCAGCAGCGTTTTTGATGGGGGCCAAGAGACCCAGTACTTC. Its protein product is CASSVFDGGQETQYF.

This clonotype was seen only a few times. The chain carries TRBV5-5 and TRBJ2-1; a weak D match, TRBD2 (7 bases). V lost 10 bases to trimming and J lost 8 bases, with 22 bases between them. The V gene's germline CDR1 is SGHKS and CDR2 YYEKEE (reference sequence). The CDR3 loop spans 14 amino acids. In nucleotides, the CDR3 is TGTGCCGGGGGCGGGGGCCACCCCATGGATGAGCAGTTCTTC. This encodes CAGGGGHPMDEQFF.

This clonotype was picked up a small number of times. V gene TRBV20-1 combines with J gene TRBJ2-3; TRBD2 matches 10 bases. The CDR3 is made up of 18 amino acids. CDR1 and CDR2 from the germline V gene are DFQATT and SNEGSKA (reference sequence). The V gene end was trimmed by 6 bases and the J gene end by 0 bases; junction bases not matched to a gene: 15. CDR3 in amino acids: CSASLGTSAFPSTDTQYF. As DNA, the CDR3 is TGCAGTGCCAGCTTGGGGACTAGCGCCTTCCCTAGCACAGATACGCAGTATTTT.

The chain joins TRBV15 to TRBJ2-1, with D maybe TRBD2 (6 bases). V was trimmed by 4 bases and J by 2 bases, leaving 12 bases between them. CDR1 and CDR2 from the germline V gene are LNHNV and YYDKDF (reference sequence). The CDR3 runs 15 residues. The CDR3 DNA sequence: TGTGCCACCAGCACAAGGGGACTGCCCTACAATGAGCAGTTCTTC. This sequence encodes CATSTRGLPYNEQFF.

The rearrangement uses TRBV19 and TRBJ2-5; tentatively, D is TRBD1 (6 bases). The CDR3 totals 14 residues. Germline assignment: CDR1 LNHDA and CDR2 SQIVND (reference sequence). With 5 bases removed from V and 3 bases from J, the gap between germline ends came to 13 bases. This CDR3 is CASSFRTVKETQYF. The CDR3 DNA sequence: TGTGCCAGTAGTTTTCGGACAGTAAAAGAGACCCAGTACTTC.